Presented here are 8 T cell receptor beta chains from one specimen sequenced in a study of blood T cell repertoires in COVID-19. The assay was immunoSEQ multiplex PCR, and TCRdb's table has in-frame clones only and misses some. The top ten clones hold approximately 2.8% of a sample with approximately 240,000 clones, about 90% of them seen once. Sequencing was performed on PBMCs or T cells enriched from blood (not recorded which). The source of these receptors is a woman in her forties or fifties in a cohort exposed to, infected with or recovered from COVID-19 (not recorded which).

The CDR3 sequence: CASSQDSPIYNEQFF. For the CDR3, the DNA is TGCGCCAGCAGCCAAGATTCCCCTATCTACAATGAGCAGTTCTTC. The chain recombines TRBV4-3 with TRBJ2-1; D not certain. CDR1 and CDR2 (germline): LGHNA, YSLEER. The length of the CDR3 is 15 residues. The V gene lost 0 bases and the J gene lost 3 bases, with 9 bases spanning the gap.

This chain connects TRBV7-2 to TRBJ2-3, with 8 positions matching TRBD1. The CDR3 is 16 residues long. V trimming: 5 bases; J trimming: 9 bases; junction bases outside the gene matches: 16. The germline CDR1 and CDR2 sequences are SGHTA and FQGNSA. The CDR3: CASSPLAFLDRETQYF. The CDR3 bases are TGTGCCAGCAGCCCGCTCGCCTTCCTGGACAGGGAAACGCAGTATTTT.

This chain uses TRBV6-2 or TRBV6-3 with TRBJ2-5; 9 positions agree with TRBD2. The J segment lost 4 bases and the V segment lost 4 bases, leaving 7 bases of the junction unmatched. CDR1 and CDR2 from the germline V gene are MNHEY and SVGEGT. This CDR3 has 15 residues. The CDR3 DNA sequence: TGTGCCAGCAGTTGGGGAGCGGGGGGTCGAGAGACCCAGTACTTC. Protein product: CASSWGAGGRETQYF.

This chain uses TRBV27 with TRBJ2-5; tentative D call: TRBD2 (6 bases). The CDR3 loop spans 14 amino acids. CDR1 MNHEY and CDR2 SMNVEV come from the germline V gene (reference sequence). V was trimmed by 2 bases and J by 5 bases, leaving 12 bases between them. CDR3 sequence (DNA): TGTGCCAGCAGTTTAGGGGGAGGTTGGGAGACCCAGTACTTC. This sequence encodes CASSLGGGWETQYF.

The CDR3 DNA reads as TGCGCCAGCAGCCACCTACTGAAACGACAGACTAGCACAGATACGCAGTATTTT. Translating gives CASSHLLKRQTSTDTQYF. The rearrangement joins TRBV4-1 to TRBJ2-3, with D possibly TRBD1 on 5 matching bases. CDR1 is MGHRA and CDR2 is YSYEKL in the germline V gene. The CDR3 consists of 18 residues. V lost 3 bases, J lost 0 bases, and 19 bases lay in between.

This clone is judged medium-sized. CDR3 bases: TGCGCCAGCAAATCCGGGACAGACAATGAGCAGTTCTTC. Its translation is CASKSGTDNEQFF. The chain combines TRBV5-1 with TRBJ2-1, with 7 bases that match TRBD1. Unmatched junction bases numbered 5, after V lost 6 bases and J lost 5 bases. CDR3 size: 13 residues. Germline V lookup: CDR1 SGHRS, CDR2 YFSETQ.

CDR3 residues: CASSWGQGPNQPQHF. The CDR3 coding sequence is TGTGCCAGCTCGTGGGGACAGGGGCCCAATCAGCCCCAGCATTTT. The chain couples TRBV18 to TRBJ1-5, with TRBD1 identical over 10 bases. V lost 6 bases to trimming and J lost 3 bases; unmatched junction nucleotides: 5. The germline V gene has CDR1 KGHSH and CDR2 LQKENI. The CDR3 runs 15 residues.

This clone was counted a single time. The chain is built from TRBV3-1 (or the pseudogene TRBV3-2) and TRBJ1-3, with D unclear. The length of the CDR3 is 13 residues. Trimming removed 3 bases from V and 8 bases from J, with 11 bases in between. Germline V gene data show CDR1 as LGHDT and CDR2 as YNNKEL (reference sequence). CDR3 DNA sequence: TGTGCCAGCAGCCATCTTGAGGGAGACACCATATATTTT. Residues: CASSHLEGDTIYF.